This T cell receptor (beta chain) stems from a study of blood T cell repertoires in COVID-19. Study at large: The United States, Italy and Spain were the sources of the acute and convalescent COVID-19 samples. Nucleic acid was either cDNA or gDNA, and it came from T cells, B-cell-depleted T cells, or PBMCs.

Authors' analysis steps: Amplification from reference gene primers served as the basis for estimated nucleated cell counts. Assay used: immunoSEQ multiplex PCR; TCRdb lists only in-frame clones, some missing. The D gene and trimming were derived from the DNA, and the V and J assignments and clone size from that table. The profile shows 260,000 or so clones, 75% to 90% of them singletons. Trimming removed 2 bases from V and 7 bases from J; junction bases left unmatched: 11. Germline CDR1 is SGHDT and CDR2 is YYEEEE. The CDR3 runs 16 residues. Specimen: peripheral blood. The V gene is TRBV5-6, the J gene TRBJ2-5, with 10 bases lining up with TRBD2. This receptor was identified in a human donor in a cohort sampled during active COVID-19. The CDR3 reads CASSLGAGGPPGTQYF. DNA of the CDR3: TGTGCCAGCAGCTTAGGAGCGGGGGGGCCCCCGGGGACCCAGTACTTC.